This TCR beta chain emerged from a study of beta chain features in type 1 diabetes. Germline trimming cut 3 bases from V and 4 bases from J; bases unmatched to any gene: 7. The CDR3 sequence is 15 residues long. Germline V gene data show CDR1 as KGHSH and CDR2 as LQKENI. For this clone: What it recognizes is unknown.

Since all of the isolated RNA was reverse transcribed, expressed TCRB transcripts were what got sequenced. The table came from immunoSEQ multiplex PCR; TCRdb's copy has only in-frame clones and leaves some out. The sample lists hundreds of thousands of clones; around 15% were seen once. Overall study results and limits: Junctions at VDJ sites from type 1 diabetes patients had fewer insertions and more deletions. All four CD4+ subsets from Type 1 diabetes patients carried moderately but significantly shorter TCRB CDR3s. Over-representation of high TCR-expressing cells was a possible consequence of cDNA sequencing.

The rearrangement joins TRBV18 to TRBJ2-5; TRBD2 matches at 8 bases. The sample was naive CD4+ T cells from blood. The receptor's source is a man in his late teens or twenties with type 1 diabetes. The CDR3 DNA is TGTGCCAGCTCACCTTTGGCGGGGACTAGAGAGACCCAGTACTTC. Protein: CASSPLAGTRETQYF.